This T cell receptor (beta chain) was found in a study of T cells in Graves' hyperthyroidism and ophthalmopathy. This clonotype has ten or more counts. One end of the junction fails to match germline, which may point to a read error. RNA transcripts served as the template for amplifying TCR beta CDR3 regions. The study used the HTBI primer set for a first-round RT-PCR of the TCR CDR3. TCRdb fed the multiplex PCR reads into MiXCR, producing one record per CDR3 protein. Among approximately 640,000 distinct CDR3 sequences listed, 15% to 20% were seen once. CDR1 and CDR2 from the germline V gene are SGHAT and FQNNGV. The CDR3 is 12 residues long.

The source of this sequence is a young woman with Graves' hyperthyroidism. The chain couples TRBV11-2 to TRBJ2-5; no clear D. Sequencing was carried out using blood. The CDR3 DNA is TGTGCCAGCAGCCTTCGGCGACCCACCCACTACTTC. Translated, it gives CASSLRRPTHYF.